These 19 T cell receptor beta chains were sequenced from one sample in a study of post-analysis software for immune sequencing data. The study, taken as a whole, reports: In patients, TRBV5-6, TRBV5-1 and TRBV20-1 belonged to five TRBV segments found more frequently than in controls.

Their antigen targets remain unknown. Carried by the TCR beta cDNA libraries were unique molecular identifiers. MiXCR, applied by TCRdb to the PCR reads, yields one record per CDR3 protein. The repertoire includes roughly 600,000 distinct CDR3 sequences, roughly 47% of them detected once, and about 1.5% sits in the top ten. Sequencing was performed on blood. The origin of the receptors is a girl aged 10-17 years with multiple sclerosis.

The chain employs TRBV7-2 and TRBJ2-7, with D possibly matching TRBD1 (6 bases). Germline V gene sequence: CDR1 SGHTA, CDR2 FQGNSA. The CDR3 loop spans 16 amino acids. The V and J ends lost 5 bases and 4 bases respectively, with 21 bases between them. The CDR3 loop reads CASSPDRTVARYEQYF. The CDR3 coding sequence is TGTGCCAGCAGCCCGGATAGGACAGTGGCAAGGTACGAGCAGTACTTC.

The chain has TRBV12-3 or TRBV12-4 and TRBJ1-1; 10 positions agree with TRBD1. V trimming: 6 bases; J trimming: 4 bases; junction bases outside the gene matches: 5. This CDR3 comprises 14 residues. The CDR3 sequence: CASRDRGRGTEAFF. The CDR3 nucleotides read TGTGCCAGCAGAGACAGGGGGCGGGGCACTGAAGCTTTCTTT.

This clonotype was seen a handful of times. The chain combines TRBV5-1 with TRBJ2-7, with D hard to call. Germline V gene data show CDR1 as SGHRS and CDR2 as YFSETQ. CDR3 length: 13 amino acids. Trimming took 0 bases from V and 1 from J, leaving 5 bases between them. Written as DNA, the CDR3 is TGCGCCAGCAGCTTGGTAGCTTCCTACGAGCAGTACTTC. It specifies CASSLVASYEQYF.

This clonotype appeared a few times. CDR3 bases: TGCAGCGTTGGGAGTGGAGCTAGCACAGATACGCAGTATTTT. Encoded protein: CSVGSGASTDTQYF. The gene calls are TRBV29-1 and TRBJ2-3; D is unresolved. Deletions cut 4 bases from V and 0 bases from J, with 11 bases between. The CDR3 runs to 14 residues. Germline V CDR1 and CDR2: SQVTM, ANQGSEA.

Comments on this clonotype: An end of the junction differs from the germline gene, which may be a read error. The chain combines TRBV10-3 with TRBJ2-6, with 9 bases identical to TRBD1. The CDR3 loop spans 18 amino acids. Germline V gene lookup returns CDR1 ENHRY and CDR2 SYGVKD. CDR3 in DNA: TGTGCCATCAGTGGTTCCAGGACAGGGGTATCCGGGGCCAACGTCCGGACTTTC. Amino acid sequence: CAISGSRTGVSGANVRTF.

The chain joins TRBV12-3 or TRBV12-4 to TRBJ1-3; D remains ambiguous. The CDR3 covers 14 residues. Trimming left V 7 bases short and J 0 bases short, with 10 bases between. The CDR3, as DNA: TGTGCCAGCACCTCCACCGGCTCTGGAAACACCATATATTTT. As protein: CASTSTGSGNTIYF.

The CDR3 region is CASSQALGTDTQYF. The CDR3 coding sequence is TGTGCCAGCAGCCAGGCCCTAGGCACAGATACGCAGTATTTT. This sequence joins TRBV3-1 and TRBJ2-3; D is uncertain. Looked up from germline, CDR1 is LGHDT and CDR2 is YNNKEL (reference sequence). Trimming pared 3 bases from V and 1 base from J, leaving 8 bases between. The CDR3 spans 14 residues.

V gene TRBV7-2 combines with J gene TRBJ2-5, with a weak D call TRBD1 (6 bases). This CDR3 is 15 amino acids long. V lost 1 base, J lost 5 bases, and 14 bases lay in between. Germline V gives CDR1 SGHTA, CDR2 FQGNSA. CDR3 nucleotide sequence: TGTGCCAGCAGCTTAGTTGACAGGCAGGGGGAGACCCAGTACTTC. It yields the protein CASSLVDRQGETQYF.

The chain links TRBV27 to TRBJ2-1; 15 bases match TRBD2. The CDR3 consists of 18 residues. In germline, CDR1 is MNHEY, CDR2 SMNVEV (reference sequence). J lost 7 bases, V lost 3 bases, and 10 bases had no gene match. This chain's CDR3 is CASSFLGLAGGGKNEQFF. The CDR3 nucleotides are TGTGCCAGCAGTTTCCTCGGACTAGCGGGAGGGGGTAAAAATGAGCAGTTCTTC.

Comment on this clonotype: The conserved closing phenylalanine or tryptophan is absent in this CDR3, likely reflecting a read error. The chain is built from TRBV6-4 and TRBJ1-2; 8 nucleotides align to TRBD1. Per germline, CDR1 MRHNA and CDR2 SNTAGT. The J segment lost 3 bases and the V segment lost 7 bases, leaving 1 base of the junction unmatched. The CDR3 length is 12 residues. The CDR3 loop reads CASTDRDYGYTC. CDR3 sequence (DNA): TGTGCCAGCACGGACAGGGACTATGGCTACACCTGC.

The V and J genes are TRBV7-9 and TRBJ2-7, with D perhaps matching TRBD1 (5 bases). The CDR3 has 15 amino acids. V was clipped by 4 bases and J by 3 bases, with 16 bases between them. The germline CDR1 and CDR2 sequences are SEHNR and FQNEAQ (reference sequence). The CDR3 here is CASSSPPAGIYEQYF. CDR3 bases: TGTGCCAGCAGCTCCCCCCCGGCAGGGATCTACGAGCAGTACTTC.

This clonotype has only a few counts. The gene calls are TRBV6-5 and TRBJ1-2; D unclear. The V gene's germline CDR1 is MNHEY and CDR2 SVGAGI. Trimming cost V 6 bases and J 3 bases, with 8 bases left between them. The CDR3 has 12 residues. Here the CDR3 reads CASSMDHYGYTF. As DNA, the CDR3 is TGTGCCAGCAGCATGGACCACTATGGCTACACCTTC.

The J gene is TRBJ2-5, the V gene TRBV5-1, with 7 nucleotides matching TRBD1. Per the germline V gene, CDR1 is SGHRS and CDR2 is YFSETQ. This CDR3 spans 15 amino acids. Unmatched junction bases numbered 8, after V lost 4 bases and J lost 2 bases. The DNA of the CDR3 is TGCGCCAGCAGCCTGCTGGGACAGCTACAAGAGACCCAGTACTTC. Translation gives CASSLLGQLQETQYF.

The chain couples TRBV2 to TRBJ2-7; the D gene is possibly TRBD2 (6 bases). V shed 8 bases and J shed 6 bases, with 11 bases lying between them. This CDR3 region has 11 residues. CDR1 and CDR2 (germline): SNHLY, FYNNEI. CDR3 coding DNA: TGTGCCAGCCTCGGGAGAGGCGAGCAGTACTTC. The encoded protein is CASLGRGEQYF.

This clonotype was found a few times. V usage is TRBV7-8 and J usage is TRBJ2-1; no firm D call. Trimming stripped 0 bases from V and 5 bases from J, with 8 bases between. CDR1 is SGHVS and CDR2 is FQNEAQ in the germline V gene. CDR3 length: 14 amino acids. CDR3 residues: CASSLAPTNNEQFF. Here the CDR3 DNA reads TGTGCCAGCAGCTTAGCGCCTACCAACAATGAGCAGTTCTTC.

In this sample, this clonotype turned up a few times. This sequence joins TRBV6-2 or TRBV6-3 and TRBJ2-3; D unresolved. Trimming took 2 bases from V and 5 from J, leaving 5 bases between them. Germline V gives CDR1 MNHEY, CDR2 SVGEGT. The CDR3 loop spans 12 amino acids. The CDR3 bases are TGTGCCAGCAGTTACCGTTTAGATACGCAGTATTTT. This gives the protein CASSYRLDTQYF.

This clonotype was counted only a few times. This sequence joins TRBV7-2 and TRBJ2-7; D is undetermined. V lost 0 bases and J lost 3, with 9 bases in between. This CDR3 spans 14 amino acids. Per the germline V gene, CDR1 is SGHTA and CDR2 is FQGNSA. In nucleotides, the CDR3 is TGTGCCAGCAGCTTAGCGATCGGTGGCTACGAGCAGTACTTC. Protein: CASSLAIGGYEQYF.

This rearrangement joins TRBV20-1 to TRBJ1-5; no clear D. The germline V and J ends were trimmed by 4 bases and 7 bases, with 11 bases remaining between them. CDR1 is DFQATT and CDR2 is SNEGSKA in the germline V gene (reference sequence). The CDR3 runs to 12 residues. The CDR3, as DNA: TGCAGTGCTAAAATGGGGAACCAGCCCCAGCATTTT. Residues: CSAKMGNQPQHF.

The chain has TRBV6-5 and TRBJ2-1; D is unclear. V lost 6 bases and J lost 0, with 9 bases in between. Germline CDR1 and CDR2: MNHEY and SVGAGI. The CDR3 covers 14 residues. CDR3 amino acids: CASRSSGSYNEQFF. CDR3 bases: TGTGCCAGCAGGAGTTCCGGCTCCTACAATGAGCAGTTCTTC.